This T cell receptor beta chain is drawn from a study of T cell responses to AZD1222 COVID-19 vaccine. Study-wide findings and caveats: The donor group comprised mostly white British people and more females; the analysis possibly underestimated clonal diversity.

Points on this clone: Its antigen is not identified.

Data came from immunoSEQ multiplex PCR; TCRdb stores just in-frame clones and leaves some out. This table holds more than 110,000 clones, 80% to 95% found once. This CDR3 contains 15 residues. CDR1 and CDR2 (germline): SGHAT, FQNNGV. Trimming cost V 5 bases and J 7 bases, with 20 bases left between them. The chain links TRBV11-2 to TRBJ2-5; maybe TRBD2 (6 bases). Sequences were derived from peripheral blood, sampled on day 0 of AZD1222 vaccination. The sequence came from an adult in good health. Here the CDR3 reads CASSRRGGAPLTQYF. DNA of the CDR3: TGTGCCAGCAGCCGGCGGGGCGGGGCCCCCCTGACCCAGTACTTC.